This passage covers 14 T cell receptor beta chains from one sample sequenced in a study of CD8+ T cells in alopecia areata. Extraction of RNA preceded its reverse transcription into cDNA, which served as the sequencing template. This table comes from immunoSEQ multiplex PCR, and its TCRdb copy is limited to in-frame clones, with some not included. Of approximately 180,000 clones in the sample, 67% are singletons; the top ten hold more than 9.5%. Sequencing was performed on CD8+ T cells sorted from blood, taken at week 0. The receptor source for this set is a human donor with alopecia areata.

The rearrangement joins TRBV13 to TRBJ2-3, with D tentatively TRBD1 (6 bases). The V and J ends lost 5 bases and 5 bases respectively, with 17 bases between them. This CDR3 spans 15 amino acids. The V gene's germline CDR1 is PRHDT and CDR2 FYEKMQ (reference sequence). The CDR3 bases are TGTGCCAGCAGCATCCGACAGGACCGGGGAGATACGCAGTATTTT. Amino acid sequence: CASSIRQDRGDTQYF.

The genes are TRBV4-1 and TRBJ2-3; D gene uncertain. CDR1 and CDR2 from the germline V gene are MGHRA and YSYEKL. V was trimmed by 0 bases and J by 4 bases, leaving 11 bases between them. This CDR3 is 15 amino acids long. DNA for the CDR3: TGCGCCAGCAGCCAAGATTTGACGTTCGCAGATACGCAGTATTTT. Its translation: CASSQDLTFADTQYF.

The CDR3 DNA reads TGTGCCAGCAGCTTCTTCGGGGGGATGAGGTCTGGAAACACCATATATTTT. Translating gives CASSFFGGMRSGNTIYF. The rearrangement uses TRBV5-6 and TRBJ1-3; tentatively, D is TRBD1 (5 bases). CDR3 length: 17 amino acids. Germline values: CDR1 SGHDT, CDR2 YYEEEE. Trimming shortened V by 2 bases and J by 1 base, and 16 bases separated the two germline ends. Based on the CDR3 plus reference TRBV5-6 and TRBJ1-3, the full variable domain is DAGVTQSPTHLIKTRGQQVTLRCSPKSGHDTVSWYQQALGQGPQFIFQYYEEEERQRGNFPDRFSGHQFPNYSSELNVNALLLGDSALYLCASSFFGGMRSGNTIYFGEGSWLTVV.

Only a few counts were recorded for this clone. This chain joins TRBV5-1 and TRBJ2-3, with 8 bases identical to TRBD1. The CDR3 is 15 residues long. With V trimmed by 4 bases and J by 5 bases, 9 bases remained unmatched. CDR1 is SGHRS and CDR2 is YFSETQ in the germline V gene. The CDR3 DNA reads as TGCGCCAGCAGCCTCAGGACAGGGATAGGAGATACGCAGTATTTT. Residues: CASSLRTGIGDTQYF.

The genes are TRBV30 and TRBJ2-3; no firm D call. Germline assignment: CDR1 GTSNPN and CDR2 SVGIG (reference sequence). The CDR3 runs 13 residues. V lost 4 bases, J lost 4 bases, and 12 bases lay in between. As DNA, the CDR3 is TGTGCCTGGAATTTGTGGCGACCAGATACGCAGTATTTT. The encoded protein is CAWNLWRPDTQYF.

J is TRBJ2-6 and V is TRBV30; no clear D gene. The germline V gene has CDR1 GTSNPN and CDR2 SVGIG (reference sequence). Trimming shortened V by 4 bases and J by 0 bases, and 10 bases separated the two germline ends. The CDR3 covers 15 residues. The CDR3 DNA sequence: TGTGCCTGGAAAGAGTGGGACTCTGGGGCCAACGTCCTGACTTTC. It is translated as CAWKEWDSGANVLTF.

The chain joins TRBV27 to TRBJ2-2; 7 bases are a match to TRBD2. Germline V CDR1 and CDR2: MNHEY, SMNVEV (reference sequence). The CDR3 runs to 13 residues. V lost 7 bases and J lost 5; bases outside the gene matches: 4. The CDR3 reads CASTYGGTGELFF. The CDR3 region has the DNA TGTGCCAGCACTTACGGGGGGACCGGGGAGCTGTTTTTT.

CDR3 loop: CSVDSWGNYGYTF. The CDR3 nucleotides read TGCAGCGTTGATTCTTGGGGGAACTATGGCTACACCTTC. V and J are TRBV29-1 and TRBJ1-2; weak D call: TRBD1 (5 bases). The CDR3 is 13 residues long. Trimming took off 3 bases at V and 2 bases at J, with 10 bases between the two ends. Per germline, CDR1 SQVTM and CDR2 ANQGSEA.

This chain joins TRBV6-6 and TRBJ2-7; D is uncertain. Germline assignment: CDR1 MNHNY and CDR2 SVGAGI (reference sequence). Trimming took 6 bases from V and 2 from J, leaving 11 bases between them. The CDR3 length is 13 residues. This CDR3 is CASSPPGAYEQYF. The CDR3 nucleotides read TGTGCCAGCAGCCCCCCCGGTGCCTACGAGCAGTACTTC.

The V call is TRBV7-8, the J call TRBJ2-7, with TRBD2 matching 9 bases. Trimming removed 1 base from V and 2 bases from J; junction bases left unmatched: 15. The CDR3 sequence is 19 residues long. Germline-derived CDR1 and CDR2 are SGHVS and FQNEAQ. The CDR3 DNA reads TGTGCCAGCAGCTTAGTCCCCCCTCGCCCGACTAGCGGACCCTACGAGCAGTACTTC. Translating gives CASSLVPPRPTSGPYEQYF. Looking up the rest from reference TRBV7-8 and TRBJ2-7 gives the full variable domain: GAGVSQSPRYKVAKRGQDVALRCDPISGHVSLFWYQQALGQGPEFLTYFQNEAQLDKSGLPSDRFFAERPEGSVSTLKIQRTQQEDSAVYLCASSLVPPRPTSGPYEQYFGPGTRLTVT.

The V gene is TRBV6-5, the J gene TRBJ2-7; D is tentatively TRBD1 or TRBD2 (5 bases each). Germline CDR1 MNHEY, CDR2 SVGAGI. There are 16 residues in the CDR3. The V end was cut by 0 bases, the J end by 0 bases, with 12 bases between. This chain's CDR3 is CASSYSGDRPSYEQYF. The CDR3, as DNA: TGTGCCAGCAGTTACTCCGGGGACCGGCCCTCCTACGAGCAGTACTTC.

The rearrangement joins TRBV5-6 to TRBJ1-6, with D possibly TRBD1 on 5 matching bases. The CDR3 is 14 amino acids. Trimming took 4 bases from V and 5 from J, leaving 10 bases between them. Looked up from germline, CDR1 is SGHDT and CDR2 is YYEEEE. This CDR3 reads CASSHPGDNSPLHF. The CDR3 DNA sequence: TGTGCCAGCAGCCATCCGGGGGATAATTCACCCCTCCACTTT. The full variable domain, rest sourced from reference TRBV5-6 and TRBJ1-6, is DAGVTQSPTHLIKTRGQQVTLRCSPKSGHDTVSWYQQALGQGPQFIFQYYEEEERQRGNFPDRFSGHQFPNYSSELNVNALLLGDSALYLCASSHPGDNSPLHFGNGTRLTVT.

CDR3 residues: CASSVQGYGYTF. CDR3 sequence (DNA): TGTGCCAGCTCAGTCCAGGGCTATGGCTACACCTTC. V and J are TRBV18 and TRBJ1-2; D is possibly TRBD1 (5 bases). V dropped 5 bases and J dropped 4 bases, with 8 bases sitting between them. The germline gives CDR1 KGHSH, CDR2 LQKENI. The CDR3 runs 12 residues.

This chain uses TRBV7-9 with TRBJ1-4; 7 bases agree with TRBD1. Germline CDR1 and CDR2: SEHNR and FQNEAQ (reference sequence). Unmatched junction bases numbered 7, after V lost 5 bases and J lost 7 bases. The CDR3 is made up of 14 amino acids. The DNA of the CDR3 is TGTGCCAGCAGCCCGGGGACAGCTGCTGAAAAACTGTTTTTT. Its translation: CASSPGTAAEKLFF.